The 17 T cell receptor beta chains below come from one sample, sequenced in a study of T cells expressing NK-cell markers. From the 5' RACE reads, TCRdb lists one entry per CDR3 protein and no DNA. The sample totals some 410,000 distinct CDR3 sequences. The sample was blood T cells: a sorted CD56 or NKG2C T cell subset, CD4+ or CD8+ T cells, or bulk PBMC T cells (not recorded which). Receptors were obtained from a woman between 18 and 70 years old in good health.

The chain uses TRBV29-1 and TRBJ2-1; TCRdb indicates TRBD2, and absent DNA this call remains unverified. CDR1 and CDR2 (germline): SQVTM, ANQGSEA. The CDR3 is 15 amino acids. CDR3: CSVEGGLASYNEQFF.

The V and J genes are TRBV19 and TRBJ2-1; there is no DNA to check the TCRdb D call of TRBD2. Germline V gene data show CDR1 as LNHDA and CDR2 as SQIVND (reference sequence). The CDR3 has 15 amino acids. This CDR3 reads CASSIGTRAGNEQFF.

The V and J genes are TRBV20-1 and TRBJ2-4; TCRdb's D call of TRBD1 is untestable without DNA. This CDR3 contains 17 residues. Germline V lookup: CDR1 DFQATT, CDR2 SNEGSKA (reference sequence). This CDR3 is CSARGRRKQGFQNIQYF.

The chain employs TRBV7-2 and TRBJ2-1; absent DNA, TCRdb's TRBD2 call cannot be checked. This CDR3 has 14 residues. Germline V lookup: CDR1 SGHTA, CDR2 FQGNSA. CDR3 region: CASSSGLGNNEQFF.

The genes are TRBV20-1 and TRBJ2-3; TCRdb gives TRBD1 as the D gene, but with no DNA this cannot be confirmed. This CDR3 spans 14 amino acids. Germline V gene sequence: CDR1 DFQATT, CDR2 SNEGSKA (reference sequence). The CDR3: CSTEDGATTDTQYF.

The J gene is TRBJ2-2, the V gene TRBV7-8; as DNA is missing, the TRBD2 call by TCRdb cannot be tested. The CDR3 has 18 residues. Germline V gives CDR1 SGHVS, CDR2 FQNEAQ. The CDR3 here is CASSLTVADGSRTGELFF.

The chain combines TRBV28 with TRBJ2-7; TCRdb proposes TRBD1, but this gene call is untestable without DNA. This CDR3 has 15 amino acids. Germline-derived CDR1 and CDR2 are MDHEN and SYDVKM. The CDR3 sequence is CATSDWGIPPYEQYF.

The rearrangement links TRBV20-1 to TRBJ2-1; TCRdb indicates TRBD2, and absent DNA this call remains unverified. CDR1 and CDR2 from the germline V gene are DFQATT and SNEGSKA (reference sequence). CDR3 length: 14 residues. The CDR3 loop reads CSAPRLADYNEQFF.

V and J are TRBV27 and TRBJ2-3; TCRdb selects TRBD1, and the lack of DNA leaves this call unchecked. The CDR3 runs to 15 residues. Germline assignment: CDR1 MNHEY and CDR2 SMNVEV (reference sequence). CDR3 loop: CASRAGTATTDTQYF.

The chain is built from TRBV6-5 and TRBJ2-1. The CDR3 totals 11 residues. Germline V gene data show CDR1 as MNHEY and CDR2 as SVGAGI. The CDR3 loop is CASRRHVEQFF.

The rearrangement uses TRBV19 and TRBJ1-4; TCRdb names TRBD1, which stays unverified in the absence of DNA. The CDR3 consists of 15 residues. Germline V lookup: CDR1 LNHDA, CDR2 SQIVND (reference sequence). The CDR3 sequence: CASTPDTSTNEKLFF.

The V gene is TRBV5-1, the J gene TRBJ2-5; TCRdb gives TRBD1 as the D gene, but with no DNA this cannot be confirmed. Germline V gene sequence: CDR1 SGHRS, CDR2 YFSETQ. This CDR3 has 12 amino acids. CDR3 residues: CASTGISETQYF. Combining the CDR3 with reference TRBV5-1 and TRBJ2-5 gives the whole variable domain KAGVTQTPRYLIKTRGQQVTLSCSPISGHRSVSWYQQTPGQGLQFLFEYFSETQRNKGNFPGRFSGRQFSNSRSEMNVSTLELGDSALYLCASTGISETQYFGPGTRLLVL.

The CDR3 sequence: CATTAPGQGYQPQHF. The V and J genes are TRBV15 and TRBJ1-5; the D call from TCRdb, TRBD1, cannot be confirmed without DNA. In germline, CDR1 is LNHNV, CDR2 YYDKDF (reference sequence). CDR3 length equals 15 residues.

The genes are TRBV7-2 and TRBJ1-5; TCRdb picks TRBD1, but there is no DNA to check that call. CDR1 is SGHTA, CDR2 FQGNSA, per germline. This CDR3 comprises 16 residues. This CDR3 reads CASSLESGGSHQPQHF.

This chain joins TRBV9 and TRBJ2-2. The CDR3 length is 12 residues. Germline V gene data show CDR1 as SGDLS and CDR2 as YYNGEE. The CDR3 reads CASTQSTGELFF.

The chain links TRBV20-1 to TRBJ1-5; the TCRdb call, TRBD1, lacks DNA for checking. Germline values: CDR1 DFQATT, CDR2 SNEGSKA (reference sequence). The CDR3 totals 13 residues. The CDR3 region is CSASRDTDQPQHF.

The rearrangement joins TRBV12-3 or TRBV12-4 to TRBJ1-2; the TCRdb call, TRBD1, lacks DNA for checking. There are 12 residues in the CDR3. The CDR3: CASSGAGDGYTF.